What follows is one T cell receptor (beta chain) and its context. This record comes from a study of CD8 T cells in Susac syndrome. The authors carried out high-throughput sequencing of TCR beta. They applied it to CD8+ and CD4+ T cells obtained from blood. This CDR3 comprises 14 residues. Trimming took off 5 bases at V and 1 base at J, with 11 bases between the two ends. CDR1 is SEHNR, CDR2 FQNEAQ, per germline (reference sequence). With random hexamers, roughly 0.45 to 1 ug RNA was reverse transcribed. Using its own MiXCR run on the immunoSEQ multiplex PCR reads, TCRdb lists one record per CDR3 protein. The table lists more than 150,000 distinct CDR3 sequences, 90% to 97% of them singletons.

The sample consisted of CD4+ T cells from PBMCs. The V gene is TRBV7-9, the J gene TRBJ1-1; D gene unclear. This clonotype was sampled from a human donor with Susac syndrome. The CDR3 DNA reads TGTGCCAGCAGCCAGAGACACACGAACACTGAAGCTTTCTTT. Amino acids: CASSQRHTNTEAFF.